Listed here are 14 T cell receptor beta chains from one sample, sequenced in a study of chemoradiotherapy in HPV16-positive cancers. Some clones are missing from TCRdb's copy, which holds only in-frame ones; the method was immunoSEQ multiplex PCR. The table has about 24,000 clones, approximately 84% seen once. The source was blood, collected from a patient who underwent chemoradiotherapy. The receptors were gathered from a human donor with HPV-associated anogenital cancer.

As DNA, the CDR3 is TGTGCCAGCAGCTCCACAGGGACTAGTAATGAGCAGTTCTTC. Translating it yields CASSSTGTSNEQFF. The chain carries TRBV11-3 and TRBJ2-1; 8 bases agree with TRBD2. The J segment lost 7 bases and the V segment lost 4 bases, leaving 6 bases of the junction unmatched. CDR1 and CDR2 (germline): SGHNT, YENEEA. The CDR3 contains 14 residues.

A few counts support this clone. The chain carries TRBV5-6 and TRBJ2-5; 11 bases are a match to TRBD2. This CDR3 region has 16 residues. From germline, CDR1 is SGHDT and CDR2 YYEEEE. The V segment lost 7 bases and the J segment 5 bases; nucleotides outside the gene matches: 13. The CDR3 DNA reads as TGTGCCAGCCGCGTGGGAACTAGCGGGAGATACGAGACCCAGTACTTC. Translating gives CASRVGTSGRYETQYF.

The V and J genes are TRBV7-2 and TRBJ2-7; the D gene is possibly TRBD2 (6 bases). Germline V gene lookup returns CDR1 SGHTA and CDR2 FQGNSA. The CDR3 is 12 residues long. Trimming took off 1 base at V and 6 bases at J, with 7 bases between the two ends. The CDR3 DNA reads TGTGCCAGCAGCTTAGGGCGGGGCGAGCAGTACTTC. This encodes CASSLGRGEQYF.

The chain recombines TRBV6-5 with TRBJ2-7, with D maybe TRBD1 (6 bases). The CDR3 is made up of 14 amino acids. CDR1 is MNHEY, CDR2 SVGAGI, per germline. Trimming shortened V by 4 bases and J by 0 bases, and 10 bases separated the two germline ends. CDR3 in DNA: TGTGCCAGCAGTTTCGGACAGAGCTCCTACGAGCAGTACTTC. Translated: CASSFGQSSYEQYF.

This sequence joins TRBV4-3 and TRBJ1-2; maybe TRBD1 (6 bases). The CDR3 consists of 15 residues. Germline values: CDR1 LGHNA, CDR2 YSLEER. Trimming stripped 0 bases from V and 4 bases from J, with 12 bases between. The CDR3 here is CASSQDAGAGYGYTF. The CDR3 DNA is TGCGCCAGCAGCCAAGATGCGGGGGCCGGCTATGGCTACACCTTC.

This chain's CDR3 is CASSPPTGTGGEKLFF. The CDR3 DNA reads as TGCGCCAGCAGCCCCCCTACCGGGACAGGGGGAGAAAAACTGTTTTTT. This chain connects TRBV5-1 to TRBJ1-4; 11 bases are a match to TRBD1. Germline-derived CDR1 and CDR2 are SGHRS and YFSETQ. The CDR3 covers 16 residues. Trimming removed 4 bases from V and 8 bases from J; junction bases left unmatched: 10.

The rearrangement joins TRBV6-1 to TRBJ2-2; TRBD2 agrees at 7 bases. This CDR3 has 14 amino acids. Per germline, CDR1 MNHNS and CDR2 SASEGT. J gave up 5 bases and V 7 bases, and 7 bases lay outside the gene matches. The CDR3 reads CASTQGAGTGELFF. The CDR3 nucleotides are TGTGCCAGCACTCAGGGAGCGGGAACCGGGGAGCTGTTTTTT.

This chain connects TRBV11-3 to TRBJ2-2, with 7 bases lining up with TRBD2. CDR3 length: 16 amino acids. Germline CDR1 SGHNT, CDR2 YENEEA. Trimming cost V 3 bases and J 0 bases; bases outside gene matches: 4. CDR3 DNA: TGTGCCAGCAGCTTGGCTGCGGGGGCGAACACCGGGGAGCTGTTTTTT. Protein product: CASSLAAGANTGELFF.

The rearrangement joins TRBV7-9 to TRBJ1-6; no reliable D call. The CDR3 contains 15 residues. The V gene's germline CDR1 is SEHNR and CDR2 FQNEAQ (reference sequence). V was shortened by 1 base and J by 7 bases, with 11 bases between the two germline ends. The CDR3 nucleotides are TGTGCCAGCAGCTTAGAGGGAGTAGGGAATTCACCCCTCCACTTT. Amino acids: CASSLEGVGNSPLHF.

V is TRBV9 and J is TRBJ2-7, with D perhaps TRBD1 (5 bases). V was clipped by 3 bases and J by 2 bases, with 12 bases between them. The CDR3 consists of 14 residues. CDR1 and CDR2 (germline): SGDLS, YYNGEE. CDR3 in amino acids: CASSATADAYEQYF. In DNA, the CDR3 is TGTGCCAGCAGCGCGACAGCAGACGCCTACGAGCAGTACTTC. Full variable domain (outside the CDR3, taken from reference TRBV9 and TRBJ2-7): DSGVTQTPKHLITATGQRVTLRCSPRSGDLSVYWYQQSLDQGLQFLIQYYNGEERAKGNILERFSAQQFPDLHSELNLSSLELGDSALYFCASSATADAYEQYFGPGTRLTVT.

The chain recombines TRBV6-5 with TRBJ2-3; the match to TRBD2 covers 10 bases. CDR1 and CDR2 from the germline V gene are MNHEY and SVGAGI. The J segment lost 2 bases and the V segment lost 7 bases, leaving 6 bases of the junction unmatched. The CDR3 has 15 amino acids. The CDR3 DNA is TGTGCCAGCAAAACAGCGGGAGGGCCCACAGATACGCAGTATTTT. Its protein is CASKTAGGPTDTQYF.

This chain uses TRBV27 with TRBJ2-5, with a tentative D call TRBD1 (6 bases). Germline V gives CDR1 MNHEY, CDR2 SMNVEV (reference sequence). Trimming took off 0 bases at V and 3 bases at J, with 8 bases between the two ends. The CDR3 loop spans 14 amino acids. The CDR3 here is CASSLSGTKETQYF. The CDR3 DNA is TGTGCCAGCAGTTTATCCGGGACAAAAGAGACCCAGTACTTC.

This chain joins TRBV9 and TRBJ1-2, with 10 bases lining up with TRBD1. The germline CDR1 and CDR2 sequences are SGDLS and YYNGEE. The V segment lost 2 bases and the J segment 4 bases; nucleotides outside the gene matches: 8. This CDR3 is built from 16 residues. CDR3 protein: CASSVEIGDRGYGYTF. The CDR3 nucleotides are TGTGCCAGCAGCGTCGAAATTGGGGACAGGGGCTATGGCTACACCTTC. Filled out from reference TRBV9 and TRBJ1-2, the complete variable domain reads DSGVTQTPKHLITATGQRVTLRCSPRSGDLSVYWYQQSLDQGLQFLIQYYNGEERAKGNILERFSAQQFPDLHSELNLSSLELGDSALYFCASSVEIGDRGYGYTFGSGTRLTVV.

The chain employs TRBV5-1 and TRBJ1-2, with 9 positions matching TRBD1. Trimming cost V 0 bases and J 0 bases; bases outside gene matches: 6. CDR3 length: 17 amino acids. The V gene's germline CDR1 is SGHRS and CDR2 YFSETQ. The CDR3 sequence is CASSLGDRALANYGYTF. The CDR3 DNA follows: TGCGCCAGCAGCTTGGGGGACAGGGCGTTAGCTAACTATGGCTACACCTTC. The full variable domain, its missing parts supplied by reference TRBV5-1 and TRBJ1-2, is KAGVTQTPRYLIKTRGQQVTLSCSPISGHRSVSWYQQTPGQGLQFLFEYFSETQRNKGNFPGRFSGRQFSNSRSEMNVSTLELGDSALYLCASSLGDRALANYGYTFGSGTRLTVV.